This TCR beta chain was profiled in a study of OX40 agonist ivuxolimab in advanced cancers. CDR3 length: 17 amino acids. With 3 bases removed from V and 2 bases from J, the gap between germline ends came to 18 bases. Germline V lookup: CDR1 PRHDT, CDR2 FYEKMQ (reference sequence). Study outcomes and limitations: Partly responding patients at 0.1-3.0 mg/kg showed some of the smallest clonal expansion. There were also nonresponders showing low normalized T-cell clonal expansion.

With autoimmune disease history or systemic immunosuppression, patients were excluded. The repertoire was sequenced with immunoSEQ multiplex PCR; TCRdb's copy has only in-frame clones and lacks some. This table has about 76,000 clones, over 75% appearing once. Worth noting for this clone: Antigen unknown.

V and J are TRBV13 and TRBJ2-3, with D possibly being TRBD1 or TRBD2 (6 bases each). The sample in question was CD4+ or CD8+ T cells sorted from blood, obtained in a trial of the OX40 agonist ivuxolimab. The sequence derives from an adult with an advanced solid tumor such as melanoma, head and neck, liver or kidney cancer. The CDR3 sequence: CASSFVGGKVTTDTQYF. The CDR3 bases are TGTGCCAGCAGCTTCGTAGGGGGGAAGGTTACCACAGATACGCAGTATTTT.